The entry that follows covers one T cell receptor beta chain sequence. The antigen is not known. Alongside a J-beta primer mix, a sample-barcoded 5' primer served in a second PCR lasting 7 to 11 cycles. TCRdb re-called the 5' RACE reads with MiXCR, one entry per CDR3 protein. The sample has 950,000 to 1,200,000 distinct CDR3 sequences, more than 30% seen once. No fewer than 7 million PBMCs went into each sample. The sample is drawn from a study of blood T cells in healthy people across ages. General observations from the study: Both higher diversity and more naive CD4+ cells marked long-lived donors when set against aged donors. Diversity estimates from one million T cells were considered underestimates.

Trimming left V 4 bases short and J 11 bases short, with 17 bases between. The CDR3 covers 13 residues. Germline V gives CDR1 SGHTA, CDR2 FQGNSA. Sequences were obtained from blood. The V gene is TRBV7-2, the J gene TRBJ2-5; TRBD1 is a possible D gene (5 bases). The clonotype originates from a man aged 18 to 29 in good health. The CDR3 loop reads CASSSPTVNEQYF. Here the CDR3 DNA reads TGTGCCAGCAGCTCTCCGACAGTCAATGAGCAGTACTTC. Filled out from reference TRBV7-2 and TRBJ2-5, the complete variable domain reads GAGVSQSPSNKVTEKGKDVELRCDPISGHTALYWYRQSLGQGLEFLIYFQGNSAPDKSGLPSDRFSAERTGGSVSTLTIQRTQQEDSAVYLCASSSPTVNEQYFGPGTRLLVL.